The clone carrying this T cell receptor (beta chain) was counted a few times. Its antigen is unidentified. V was pared by 6 bases and J by 4 bases, with 9 bases between. The CDR3 loop spans 13 amino acids. The germline V gene encodes CDR1 MNHNS and CDR2 SASEGT. Graves' hyperthyroidism was deemed stable given no ophthalmopathy progression within 18 months. The data were obtained in a study of T cells in Graves' hyperthyroidism and ophthalmopathy. Overall study context: Blood was drawn when the patient was first diagnosed and still untreated.

Points from the study as a whole: Expanded thyroid clonotypes (above 0.001) were mostly also found in blood. Ophthalmopathy and stable hyperthyroidism were separated by a 13 V-J model.

Amplification of TCR beta CDR3 regions used RNA as the template. The TCR CDR3 was amplified in a first-round RT-PCR using the HTBI primer set. TCRdb redid the calling of the multiplex PCR reads with MiXCR, one entry per CDR3 protein. Of approximately 300,000 distinct CDR3 sequences in the sample, over 15% are singletons; the top ten hold 33%. The V gene is TRBV6-1, the J gene TRBJ2-2; maybe TRBD2 (5 bases). This receptor was identified in a man younger than 40 with Graves' hyperthyroidism. Sequencing was done on a sample of blood. The CDR3 sequence: CASRPRGTGELFF. The CDR3 nucleotides are TGTGCCAGCAGGCCTCGGGGCACCGGGGAGCTGTTTTTT.